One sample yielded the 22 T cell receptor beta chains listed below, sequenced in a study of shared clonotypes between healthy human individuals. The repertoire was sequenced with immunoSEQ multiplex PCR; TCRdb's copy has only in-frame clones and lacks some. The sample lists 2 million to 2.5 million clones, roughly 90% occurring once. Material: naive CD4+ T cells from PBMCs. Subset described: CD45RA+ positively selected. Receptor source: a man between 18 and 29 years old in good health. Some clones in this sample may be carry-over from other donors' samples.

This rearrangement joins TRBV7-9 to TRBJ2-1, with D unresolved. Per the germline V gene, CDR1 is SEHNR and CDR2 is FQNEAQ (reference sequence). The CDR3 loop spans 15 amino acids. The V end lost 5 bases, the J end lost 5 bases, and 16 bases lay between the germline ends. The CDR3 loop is CASSTAHPRNNEQFF. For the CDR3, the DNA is TGTGCCAGCAGCACGGCCCATCCCCGAAACAATGAGCAGTTCTTC.

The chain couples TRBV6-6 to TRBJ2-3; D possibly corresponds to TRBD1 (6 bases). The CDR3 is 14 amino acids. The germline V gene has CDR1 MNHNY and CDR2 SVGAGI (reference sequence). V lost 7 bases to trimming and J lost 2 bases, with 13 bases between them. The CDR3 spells CASNPTGSTDTQYF. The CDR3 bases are TGTGCCAGCAACCCGACAGGATCCACAGATACGCAGTATTTT.

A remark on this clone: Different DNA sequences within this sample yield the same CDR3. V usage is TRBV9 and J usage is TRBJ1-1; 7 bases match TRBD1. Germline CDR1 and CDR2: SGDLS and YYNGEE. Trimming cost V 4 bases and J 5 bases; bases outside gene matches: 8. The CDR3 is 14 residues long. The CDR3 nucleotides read TGTGCCAGCAGCCCCCGACAGGGTGATACTGAAGCTTTCTTT. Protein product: CASSPRQGDTEAFF.

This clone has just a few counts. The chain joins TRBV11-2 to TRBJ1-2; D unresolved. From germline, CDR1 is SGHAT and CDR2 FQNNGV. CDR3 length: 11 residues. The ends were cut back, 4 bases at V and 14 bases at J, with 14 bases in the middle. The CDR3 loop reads CASSSRTVGTF. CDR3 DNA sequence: TGTGCCAGCAGCTCACGAACCGTGGGGACCTTC.

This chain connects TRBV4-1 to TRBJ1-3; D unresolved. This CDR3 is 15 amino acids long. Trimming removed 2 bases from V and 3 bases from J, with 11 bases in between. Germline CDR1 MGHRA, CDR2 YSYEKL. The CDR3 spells CASSQIPLVGNTIYF. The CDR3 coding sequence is TGCGCCAGCAGCCAAATCCCTTTAGTTGGAAACACCATATATTTT.

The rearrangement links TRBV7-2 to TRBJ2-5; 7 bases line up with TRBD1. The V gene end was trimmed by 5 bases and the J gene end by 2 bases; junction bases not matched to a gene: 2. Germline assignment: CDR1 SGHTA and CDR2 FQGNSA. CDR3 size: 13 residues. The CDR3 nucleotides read TGTGCCAGCAGCATGGGACAGCAAGAGACCCAGTACTTC. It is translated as CASSMGQQETQYF. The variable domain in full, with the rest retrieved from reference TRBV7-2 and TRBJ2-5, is GAGVSQSPSNKVTEKGKDVELRCDPISGHTALYWYRQSLGQGLEFLIYFQGNSAPDKSGLPSDRFSAERTGGSVSTLTIQRTQQEDSAVYLCASSMGQQETQYFGPGTRLLVL.

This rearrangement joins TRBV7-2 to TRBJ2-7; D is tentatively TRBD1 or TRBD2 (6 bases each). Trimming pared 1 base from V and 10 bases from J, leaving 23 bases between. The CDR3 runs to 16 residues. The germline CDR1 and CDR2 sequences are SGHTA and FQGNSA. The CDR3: CASSLERTAKGRYQYF. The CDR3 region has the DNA TGTGCCAGCAGCTTAGAGCGGACAGCCAAAGGGAGGTACCAGTACTTC.

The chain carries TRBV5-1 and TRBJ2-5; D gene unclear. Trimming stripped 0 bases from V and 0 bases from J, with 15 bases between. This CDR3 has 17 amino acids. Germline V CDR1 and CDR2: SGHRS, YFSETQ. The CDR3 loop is CASSLGLVSMYQETQYF. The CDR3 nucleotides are TGCGCCAGCAGCTTGGGCCTAGTCTCCATGTACCAAGAGACCCAGTACTTC.

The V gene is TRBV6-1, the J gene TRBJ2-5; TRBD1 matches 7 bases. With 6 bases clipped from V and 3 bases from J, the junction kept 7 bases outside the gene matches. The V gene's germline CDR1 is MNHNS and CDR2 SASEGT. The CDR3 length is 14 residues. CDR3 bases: TGTGCCAGCAGGGGGACAGCCGACGAAGAGACCCAGTACTTC. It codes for CASRGTADEETQYF.

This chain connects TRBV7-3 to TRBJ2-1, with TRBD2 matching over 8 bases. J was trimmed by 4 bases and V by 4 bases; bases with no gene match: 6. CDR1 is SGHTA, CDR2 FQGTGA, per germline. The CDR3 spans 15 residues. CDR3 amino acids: CASSYSGIGYNEQFF. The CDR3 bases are TGTGCCAGCAGCTATAGCGGGATTGGTTACAATGAGCAGTTCTTC.

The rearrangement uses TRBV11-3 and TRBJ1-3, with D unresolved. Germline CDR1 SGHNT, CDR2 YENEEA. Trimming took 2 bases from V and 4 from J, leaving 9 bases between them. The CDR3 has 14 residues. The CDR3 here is CASSLLGLGNTIYF. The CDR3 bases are TGTGCCAGCAGCTTATTAGGCCTCGGAAACACCATATATTTT.

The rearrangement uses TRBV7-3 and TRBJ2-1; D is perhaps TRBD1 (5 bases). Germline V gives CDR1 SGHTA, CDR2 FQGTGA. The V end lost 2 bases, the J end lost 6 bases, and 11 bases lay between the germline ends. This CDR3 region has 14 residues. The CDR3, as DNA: TGTGCCAGCAGCTTACAGGGAACTTTCAATGAGCAGTTCTTC. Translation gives CASSLQGTFNEQFF.

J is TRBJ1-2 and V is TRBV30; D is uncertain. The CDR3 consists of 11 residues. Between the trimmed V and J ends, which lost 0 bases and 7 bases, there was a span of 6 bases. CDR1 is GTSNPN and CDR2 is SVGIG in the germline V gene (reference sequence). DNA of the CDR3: TGTGCCTGGAGTGTACTCGGTGGCTACACCTTC. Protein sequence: CAWSVLGGYTF.

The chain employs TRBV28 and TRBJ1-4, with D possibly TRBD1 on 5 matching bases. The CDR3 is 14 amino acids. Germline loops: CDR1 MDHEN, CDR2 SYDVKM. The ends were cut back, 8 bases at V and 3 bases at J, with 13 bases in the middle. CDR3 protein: CASEVGGANEKLFF. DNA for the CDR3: TGTGCCAGCGAAGTGGGGGGGGCTAATGAAAAACTGTTTTTT.

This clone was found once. The CDR3 coding sequence is TGCGCCAGCAGCCAAGTTGGATTGGGGGGCCAGACCTACGAGCAGTACTTC. It yields the protein CASSQVGLGGQTYEQYF. The rearrangement uses TRBV4-3 and TRBJ2-7; TRBD1 or TRBD2 may be the D gene (6 bases each). The CDR3 totals 17 residues. CDR1 is LGHNA, CDR2 YSLEER, per germline. V shed 1 base and J shed 2 bases, with 18 bases lying between them.

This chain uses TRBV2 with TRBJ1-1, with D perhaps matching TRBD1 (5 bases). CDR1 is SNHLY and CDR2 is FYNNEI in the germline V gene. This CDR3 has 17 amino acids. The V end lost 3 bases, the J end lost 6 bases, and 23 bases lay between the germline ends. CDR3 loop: CASSEGVGSKGSAEAFF. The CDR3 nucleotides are TGTGCCAGCAGTGAGGGGGTAGGGAGTAAGGGCAGCGCTGAAGCTTTCTTT.

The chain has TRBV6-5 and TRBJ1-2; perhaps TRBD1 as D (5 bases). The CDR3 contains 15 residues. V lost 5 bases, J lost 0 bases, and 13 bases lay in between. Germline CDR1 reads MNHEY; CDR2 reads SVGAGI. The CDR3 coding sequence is TGTGCCAGCAGTATCAAAGGGACCTCTAACTATGGCTACACCTTC. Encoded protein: CASSIKGTSNYGYTF.

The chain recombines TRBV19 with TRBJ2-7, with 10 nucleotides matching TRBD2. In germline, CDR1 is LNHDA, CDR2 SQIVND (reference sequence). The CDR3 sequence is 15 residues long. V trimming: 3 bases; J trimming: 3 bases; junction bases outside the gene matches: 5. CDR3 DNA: TGTGCCAGTAGTATTCAGGCTAGCGGGAGCTACGAGCAGTACTTC. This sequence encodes CASSIQASGSYEQYF.

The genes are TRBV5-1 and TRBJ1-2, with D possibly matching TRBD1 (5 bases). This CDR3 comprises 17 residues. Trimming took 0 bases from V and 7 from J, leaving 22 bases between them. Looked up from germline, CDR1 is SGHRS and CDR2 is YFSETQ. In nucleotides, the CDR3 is TGCGCCAGCAGCTTGGTTGCAGGGACTAACCTCGGTAGTGGCTACACCTTC. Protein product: CASSLVAGTNLGSGYTF.

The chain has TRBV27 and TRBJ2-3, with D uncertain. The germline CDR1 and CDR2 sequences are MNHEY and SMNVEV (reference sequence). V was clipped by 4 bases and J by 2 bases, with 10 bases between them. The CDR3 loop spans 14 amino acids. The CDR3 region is CASSSNSYTDTQYF. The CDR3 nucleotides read TGTGCCAGCAGTTCAAACAGCTACACAGATACGCAGTATTTT.

The CDR3 DNA reads TGTGCCTCCTGGGGAGGAAGTGGCTACACCTTC. Its protein product is CASWGGSGYTF. This chain links TRBV10-3 with TRBJ1-2; D call uncertain. Germline values: CDR1 ENHRY, CDR2 SYGVKD. The CDR3 has 11 amino acids. With 11 bases removed from V and 7 bases from J, the gap between germline ends came to 14 bases.

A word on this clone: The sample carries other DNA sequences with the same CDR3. The CDR3 here is CASSGLAGYNEQFF. The DNA of the CDR3 is TGTGCCAGCAGCGGACTAGCGGGCTACAATGAGCAGTTCTTC. The genes are TRBV2 and TRBJ2-1; 11 bases agree with TRBD2. Germline trimming cut 6 bases from V and 3 bases from J; bases unmatched to any gene: 1. Germline V CDR1 and CDR2: SNHLY, FYNNEI. CDR3 length: 14 amino acids.